The subject of this entry is one TCR beta chain. Method: immunoSEQ multiplex PCR; TCRdb's copy keeps in-frame clones and lacks some. The table lists over 100,000 clones, around 84% of them singletons, with approximately 1.5% in the top ten. Trimming removed 0 bases from V and 4 bases from J, with 9 bases in between. The germline V gene encodes CDR1 KGHSY and CDR2 FQNENV. This CDR3 contains 15 residues. The data are from a study of blood T cell repertoires in COVID-19. Sequences were obtained from peripheral blood. This clonotype was obtained from a man in his forties with acute or convalescent COVID-19. The J gene is TRBJ1-4, the V gene TRBV16, with no clear D. This CDR3 reads CASSQSWSDNEKLFF. The CDR3 DNA follows: TGTGCCAGCAGCCAATCGTGGAGCGATAATGAAAAACTGTTTTTT.